These T cell receptor beta chains were read from a single sample in a study of T-cell memory formation after mild COVID-19. TCRdb reprocessed the 5' RACE reads via MiXCR and lists one record per CDR3 protein. The table shows about 27,000 distinct CDR3 sequences, with 6% to 9.5% occurring only once. Sequenced sample: PBMCs or a T cell subset sorted from them (not recorded which). The receptors originated from an adult woman who had mild COVID-19 (a few samples of this study predate the infection). Cell type and time point are not known. The CDR3 runs from the conserved cysteine through the conserved F or W. D genes are given only for firm matches. Not all rows give a size; the values are once, few, many and, for expanded clones, a class.

len	v_gene	abundance	j_gene	d_gene	CDR3nt	CDR3aa
15	TRBV12-3/TRBV12-4	many	TRBJ2-1	TRBD2	TGTGCCAGCAGCCCTGGGGCTAGCGGAATCAATGAGCAGTTCTTC	CASSPGASGINEQFF
15	TRBV11-2	many	TRBJ2-3	-	TGTGCCAGCACCTTGGAGGGCGGGGCTTTGGGGGGGCAGTATTTT	CASTLEGGALGGQYF
15	TRBV15	many	TRBJ2-2	-	TGTGCCACCAGCTATTCAAGGGGGGCTACCGGGGAGCTGTTTTTT	CATSYSRGATGELFF
16	TRBV21-1	many	TRBJ2-4	-	TGTGCCAGCAGCAAAGACCGGGAATCGGCCAAAAACATTCAGTACTTC	CASSKDRESAKNIQYF
15	TRBV24-1	medium-sized	TRBJ2-1	-	TGTGCCACCAGTGATTTGCAAGGACCCTACAATGAGCAGTTCTTC	CATSDLQGPYNEQFF
14	TRBV29-1	many	TRBJ1-1	-	TGCAGTGGGAGTGGGGCGTCGTTGATAGCCCAAGCTTTCTTT	CSGSGASLIAQAFF
16	TRBV24-1	many	TRBJ2-3	TRBD1	TGTGCCACCAGTGAAACCGGGACAGGACGCACAGATACGCAGTATTTT	CATSETGTGRTDTQYF
14	TRBV20-1	many	TRBJ1-2	-	TGCAGTGCTGATCCACAGGGCACTAACTATGGCTACACCTTC	CSADPQGTNYGYTF
16	TRBV12-3/TRBV12-4	many	TRBJ2-3	TRBD2	TGTGCCAGCAGTATCCGGACTAGCGGGGCTCCAGATACGCAGTATTTT	CASSIRTSGAPDTQYF
15	TRBV24-1	many	TRBJ2-1	-	TGTGCCACCAGTGATTTAAAGGGCCCGGGCAATGAGCAGTTCTTC	CATSDLKGPGNEQFF
16	TRBV28	few	TRBJ1-1	TRBD1	TGTGCCAGCAGTTTAGGAACGACAGGGGCGAACACTGAAGCTTTCTTT	CASSLGTTGANTEAFF
13	TRBV3-1	many	TRBJ2-3	-	TGTGCCAGCAGCCAAATACGGTCGGGGACGCAGTATTTT	CASSQIRSGTQYF
17	TRBV5-1	medium-sized	TRBJ2-1	TRBD2	TGCGCCAGCAGACCTGGGACTAGCGGGCCCTCCTACAATGAGCAGTTCTTC	CASRPGTSGPSYNEQFF
13	TRBV5-6	-	TRBJ2-7	-	TGTGCCAGCAGTGTGGCCCCCTCCTACGAGCAGTACTTC	CASSVAPSYEQYF
14	TRBV4-2	many	TRBJ1-6	TRBD1	TGTGCCAGCAGCAGAGACAGGGTAGATTCACCCCTCCACTTT	CASSRDRVDSPLHF
13	TRBV20-1	many	TRBJ1-2	-	TGCAGCAACCAAAAGACACAGGGATGGGGCTACACCTTC	CSNQKTQGWGYTF
16	TRBV6-5	many	TRBJ1-6	-	TGTGCCAGCAGTTACAATCCCCGGGGGGGGAATTCACCCCTCCACTTT	CASSYNPRGGNSPLHF
13	TRBV29-1	many	TRBJ1-5	TRBD1	TGCAGCGTTGGGACAGGCTACAATCAGCCCCAGCATTTT	CSVGTGYNQPQHF
12	TRBV29-1	many	TRBJ1-1	-	TGCAGCGTTGATGGGGGAAACACTGAAGCTTTCTTT	CSVDGGNTEAFF
14	TRBV7-9	many	TRBJ1-6	-	TGTGCCAGCAGCTTATCAGGGAATAATTCACCCCTCCACTTT	CASSLSGNNSPLHF
14	TRBV20-1	many	TRBJ2-1	-	TGCAGTGCTAGTCCCCGGGCAACCTACAATGAGCAGTTCTTC	CSASPRATYNEQFF
16	TRBV6-5	medium-sized	TRBJ2-1	TRBD2	TGTGCCAGCAGTTACTCCGGGCTAGCGGGAGGCAATGAGCAGTTCTTC	CASSYSGLAGGNEQFF
14	TRBV7-9	many	TRBJ2-5	-	TGTGCCAGCAGCTTAGTGCGAGGAAGGGGGACCCAGTACTTC	CASSLVRGRGTQYF
12	TRBV7-9	many	TRBJ1-2	-	TGTGCCAGCAGCTTAAGGAGGGTCGGCTACACCTTC	CASSLRRVGYTF
15	TRBV4-1	many	TRBJ2-2	-	TGCGCCAGCAGCCAACCCGACAGGAACACCGGGGAGCTGTTTTTT	CASSQPDRNTGELFF
13	TRBV25-1	few	TRBJ1-1	-	TGTGCCAGCAGTGACGCCCCGGACACTGAAGCTTTCTTT	CASSDAPDTEAFF
15	TRBV29-1	medium-sized	TRBJ2-3	TRBD2	TGCAGCGCTTTCGCCGGGGTGGGACTAGTGGATACGCAGTATTTT	CSAFAGVGLVDTQYF
17	TRBV20-1	many	TRBJ2-7	TRBD2	TGCAGTGCTAGAGATTATGAGAAGCGGGGTAAAGCCTACGAGCAGTACTTC	CSARDYEKRGKAYEQYF
13	TRBV2	many	TRBJ2-4	-	TGTGCCAGCAGTGTCGGACCGTTTCCTATTCAGTACTTC	CASSVGPFPIQYF
18	TRBV6-5	many	TRBJ2-1	TRBD2	TGTGCCAGCAGAAAACTAGCGGGAGGGCTCAGCTCCTACAATGAGCAGTTCTTC	CASRKLAGGLSSYNEQFF
14	TRBV15	many	TRBJ1-4	-	TGTGCCACCAGCAACCGGGGCCCTAATGAAAAACTGTTTTTT	CATSNRGPNEKLFF
18	TRBV24-1	many	TRBJ2-6	-	TGTGCCACCAGCCCAACAGGTTCCTCCGCCTCTGGGGCCAACGTCCTGACTTTC	CATSPTGSSASGANVLTF
12	TRBV12-3/TRBV12-4	-	TRBJ2-2	-	TGTGCCAGCAGCCAGGGAACCGGGGAGCTGTTTTTT	CASSQGTGELFF
16	TRBV6-4	-	TRBJ2-6	TRBD1	TGTGCCAGCAGTGACTCGACAGGGGCTGGGGCCAACGTCCTGACTTTC	CASSDSTGAGANVLTF
16	TRBV2	-	TRBJ2-7	-	TGTGCCAGCAGCCGCCGGGAGCGGCCGAGCTCCTACGAGCAGTACTTC	CASSRRERPSSYEQYF
14	TRBV12-3/TRBV12-4	many	TRBJ1-5	-	TGTGCCAGCAGTCCCCAATTGGGCAATCAGCCCCAGCATTTT	CASSPQLGNQPQHF
12	TRBV24-1	many	TRBJ2-7	-	TGTGATCCCCCGGGATGGGTCCACGAGCAGTACTTC	CDPPGWVHEQYF
12	TRBV7-9	many	TRBJ2-7	-	TGTGCCAGCAGCGTGGAATCCTACGAGCAGTACTTC	CASSVESYEQYF
16	TRBV14	many	TRBJ2-1	-	TGTGCCAGCAGCCAAGATCTTTTCAGCTCCTACAATGAGCAGTTCTTC	CASSQDLFSSYNEQFF
14	TRBV20-1	many	TRBJ1-1	TRBD1	TGCAGTGCCAACGACAGGGCCAAAGGGACTGAAGCTTTCTTT	CSANDRAKGTEAFF
14	TRBV29-1	many	TRBJ2-7	-	TGCAGCGTTTCCGGGGGCGGAAGCTCCTACGAGCAGTACTTC	CSVSGGGSSYEQYF
15	TRBV7-9	many	TRBJ1-2	-	TGTGCCAGCAGCTTAGCGGCGACAGAACACTATGGCTACACCTTC	CASSLAATEHYGYTF
16	TRBV12-3/TRBV12-4	many	TRBJ1-5	-	TGTGCCAGCAGCCGGGCCCGCCAGGCGAGCAATCAGCCCCAGCATTTT	CASSRARQASNQPQHF
13	TRBV6-1	many	TRBJ2-1	-	TGTGCCAGCATCCAGGCATCCTACAATGAGCAGTTCTTC	CASIQASYNEQFF
14	TRBV20-1	many	TRBJ2-1	TRBD2	TGCAGTGCCCCGAGCGGGAGGGCCCCAAATGAGCAGTTCTTC	CSAPSGRAPNEQFF